This T cell receptor (beta chain) originates from a study of control samples from healthy donors and cancer patients. The assay was immunoSEQ multiplex PCR, and TCRdb's table has in-frame clones only and misses some. The profile shows 130,000 to 150,000 clones, 85% to 95% of them singletons. The length of the CDR3 is 14 residues. Per germline, CDR1 LNHDA and CDR2 SQIVND (reference sequence). The V and J ends lost 3 bases and 3 bases, in that order; junction bases with no gene match: 5. This chain connects TRBV19 to TRBJ2-7, with 7 bases fitting TRBD1. This receptor was identified in a man aged 55-75 years with colorectal cancer. The sequenced material came from PBMCs. In DNA, the CDR3 is TGTGCCAGTAGTATGAGGGGGCCTTACTACGAGCAGTACTTC. This codes for CASSMRGPYYEQYF. The complete variable domain, with remaining parts taken from reference TRBV19 and TRBJ2-7, reads DGGITQSPKYLFRKEGQNVTLSCEQNLNHDAMYWYRQDPGQGLRLIYYSQIVNDFQKGDIAEGYSVSREKKESFPLTVTSAQKNPTAFYLCASSMRGPYYEQYFGPGTRLTVT.